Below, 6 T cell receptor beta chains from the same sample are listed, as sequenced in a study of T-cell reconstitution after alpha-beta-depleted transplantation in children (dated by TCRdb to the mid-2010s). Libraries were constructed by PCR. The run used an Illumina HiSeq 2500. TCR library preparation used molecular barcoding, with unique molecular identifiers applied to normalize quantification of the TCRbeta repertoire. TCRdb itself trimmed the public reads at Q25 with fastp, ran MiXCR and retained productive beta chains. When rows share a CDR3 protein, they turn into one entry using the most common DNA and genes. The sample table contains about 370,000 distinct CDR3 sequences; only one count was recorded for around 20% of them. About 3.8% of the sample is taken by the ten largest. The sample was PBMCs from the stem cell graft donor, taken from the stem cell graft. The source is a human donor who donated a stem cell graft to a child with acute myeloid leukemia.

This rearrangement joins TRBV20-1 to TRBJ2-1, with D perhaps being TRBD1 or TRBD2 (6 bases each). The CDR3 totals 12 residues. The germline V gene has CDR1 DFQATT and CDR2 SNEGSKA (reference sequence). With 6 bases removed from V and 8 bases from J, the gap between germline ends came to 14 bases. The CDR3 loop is CSAAARGDEQFF. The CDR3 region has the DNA TGCAGTGCGGCGGCTAGGGGGGATGAGCAGTTCTTC.

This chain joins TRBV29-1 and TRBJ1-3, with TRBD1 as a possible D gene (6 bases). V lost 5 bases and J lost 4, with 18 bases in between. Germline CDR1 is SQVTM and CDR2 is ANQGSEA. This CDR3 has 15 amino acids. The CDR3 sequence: CSVRDRTGPGNTIYF. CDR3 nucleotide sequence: TGCAGCGTTCGCGACAGGACGGGACCGGGAAACACCATATATTTT.

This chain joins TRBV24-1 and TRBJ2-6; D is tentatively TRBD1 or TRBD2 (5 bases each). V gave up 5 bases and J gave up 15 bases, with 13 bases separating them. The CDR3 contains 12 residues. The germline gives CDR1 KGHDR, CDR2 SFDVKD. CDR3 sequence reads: CATSGGPGTLTF. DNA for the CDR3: TGTGCCACCAGTGGGGGACCTGGAACCCTGACTTTC.

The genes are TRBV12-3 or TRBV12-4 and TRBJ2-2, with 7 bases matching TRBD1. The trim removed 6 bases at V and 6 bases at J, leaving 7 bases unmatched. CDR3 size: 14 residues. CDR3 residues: CASRPPTGAGELFF. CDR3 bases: TGTGCCAGCAGACCGCCTACAGGGGCCGGGGAGCTGTTTTTT.

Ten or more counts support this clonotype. The CDR3 loop is CSASIYEQFF. CDR3 sequence (DNA): TGCAGTGCTAGTATTTATGAGCAGTTCTTC. The chain joins TRBV20-1 to TRBJ2-1; D uncertain. Trimming stripped 3 bases from V and 8 bases from J, with 5 bases between. This CDR3 region has 10 residues. Per germline, CDR1 DFQATT and CDR2 SNEGSKA (reference sequence).

The DNA of the CDR3 is TGTGCCAGCAGATCTAGCGAAGGAGCCACAGATACGCAGTATTTT. Amino acids: CASRSSEGATDTQYF. The chain employs TRBV12-3 or TRBV12-4 and TRBJ2-3; a weak D match, TRBD2 (6 bases). V dropped 6 bases and J dropped 2 bases, with 15 bases sitting between them. The CDR3 runs 15 residues.